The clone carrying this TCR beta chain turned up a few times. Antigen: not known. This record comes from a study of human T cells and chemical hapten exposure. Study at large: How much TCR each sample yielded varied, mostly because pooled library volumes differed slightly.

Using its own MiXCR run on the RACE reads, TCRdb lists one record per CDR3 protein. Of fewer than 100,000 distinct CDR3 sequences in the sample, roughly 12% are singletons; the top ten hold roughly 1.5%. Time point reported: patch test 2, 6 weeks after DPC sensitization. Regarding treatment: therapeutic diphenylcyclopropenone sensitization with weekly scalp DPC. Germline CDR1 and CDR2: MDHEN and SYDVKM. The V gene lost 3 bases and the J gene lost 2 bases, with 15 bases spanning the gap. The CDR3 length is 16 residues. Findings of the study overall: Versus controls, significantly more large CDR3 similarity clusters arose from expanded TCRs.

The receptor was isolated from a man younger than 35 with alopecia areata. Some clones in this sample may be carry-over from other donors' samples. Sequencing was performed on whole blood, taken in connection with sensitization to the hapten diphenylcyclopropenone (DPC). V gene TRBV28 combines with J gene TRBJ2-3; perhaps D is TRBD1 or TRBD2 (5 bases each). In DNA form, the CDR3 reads TGTGCCAGCAGTTTGGGGAGAGGGGCTTTCACAGATACGCAGTATTTT. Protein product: CASSLGRGAFTDTQYF.